The clone carrying this T cell receptor (beta chain) was detected many times. The sample is drawn from a study of T cells in Graves' hyperthyroidism and ophthalmopathy. This CDR3 is built from 15 residues. Germline CDR1 reads DFQATT; CDR2 reads SNEGSKA (reference sequence). The V and J ends lost 0 bases and 1 base, in that order; junction bases with no gene match: 4. Disease duration under 2 months; hyperthyroidism patients were aged 18 to 65. Any patient presenting with uncontrolled infection, other autoimmune disease, pregnancy or lactation was left out. Authors of the study amplified TCR beta CDR3 regions from RNA transcripts. RT-PCR in the first round (using the HTBI primer set) targeted the TCR CDR3. TCRdb reanalysed the multiplex PCR reads using MiXCR and keeps one entry per CDR3 protein. The table has 350,000 to 500,000 distinct CDR3 sequences, roughly 13% seen once; the top ten hold 4% to 6.5%.

Sequenced sample: blood. This rearrangement joins TRBV20-1 to TRBJ2-7, with 9 bases matching TRBD1. The TCR sequence derives from a woman aged 18-29 years with Graves' hyperthyroidism. The CDR3 sequence: CSARDGDRASYEQYF. The CDR3 nucleotides are TGCAGTGCTAGAGATGGGGACAGGGCTTCCTACGAGCAGTACTTC.